Each of the 23 T cell receptor beta chains below was sequenced from the same sample in a study of blood T cell repertoires in COVID-19. TCRdb's table, derived via immunoSEQ multiplex PCR, lists solely in-frame clones and lacks some. The profile shows hundreds of thousands of clones, roughly 85% of them singletons. Input material: peripheral blood. These TCRs come from a man aged 50-60 years with active or convalescent COVID-19.

V and J are TRBV7-2 and TRBJ1-2; D gene ambiguous. The germline V gene encodes CDR1 SGHTA and CDR2 FQGNSA. The V gene lost 2 bases and the J gene lost 2 bases, with 21 bases spanning the gap. The CDR3 is 18 residues long. The CDR3 is CASSLPREGLLGNYGYTF. As DNA, the CDR3 is TGTGCCAGCAGCTTACCCCGAGAGGGATTATTGGGGAACTATGGCTACACCTTC.

The chain recombines TRBV3-1 (or the pseudogene TRBV3-2) with TRBJ1-1; D not certain. Germline V gene lookup returns CDR1 LGHDT and CDR2 YNNKEL (reference sequence). V shed 4 bases and J shed 6 bases, with 9 bases lying between them. The CDR3 covers 12 residues. Here the CDR3 reads CASSLPGSEAFF. In DNA form, the CDR3 reads TGTGCCAGCAGCCTCCCGGGTTCTGAAGCTTTCTTT.

This sequence joins TRBV3-1 (or the pseudogene TRBV3-2) and TRBJ1-1; D remains ambiguous. CDR1 LGHDT and CDR2 YNNKEL come from the germline V gene (reference sequence). The CDR3 has 11 residues. The V and J ends lost 4 bases and 12 bases respectively, with 12 bases between them. The CDR3 is CASSLDRLTFF. The CDR3 coding sequence is TGTGCCAGCAGCCTCGACCGACTGACTTTCTTT.

The chain combines TRBV19 with TRBJ1-5; D might be TRBD1 (5 bases). This CDR3 comprises 14 residues. With 10 bases removed from V and 2 bases from J, the gap between germline ends came to 15 bases. Germline V gene sequence: CDR1 LNHDA, CDR2 SQIVND (reference sequence). CDR3 coding DNA: TGTGCCACTGAGAGGACAAGGGGCAATCAGCCCCAGCATTTT. This codes for CATERTRGNQPQHF.

The chain recombines TRBV19 with TRBJ1-5; no definite D call. Germline V CDR1 and CDR2: LNHDA, SQIVND (reference sequence). This CDR3 comprises 15 residues. Trimming took off 2 bases at V and 5 bases at J, with 13 bases between the two ends. CDR3 in amino acids: CASSIYGVGDQPQHF. CDR3 nucleotides: TGTGCCAGTAGTATATACGGGGTCGGAGATCAGCCCCAGCATTTT.

Details on this clone: A junction boundary mismatches the germline segment, possibly from a read error. The V and J genes are TRBV5-6 and TRBJ2-7, with D perhaps matching TRBD2 (7 bases). The CDR3 sequence is 14 residues long. Germline V gives CDR1 SGHDT, CDR2 YYEEEE. CDR3 sequence: CASSQEGGGYEQYF. DNA for the CDR3: TGCGCCAGCAGCCAGGAGGGGGGGGGCTACGAGCAGTACTTC.

The CDR3 spells CASSPDSFNYGYTF. The DNA for the CDR3 is TGTGCCAGCAGCCCTGACAGCTTTAACTATGGCTACACCTTC. The chain joins TRBV11-1 to TRBJ1-2; weak D call: TRBD1 (5 bases). Trimming removed 5 bases at V and 1 base at J, with 11 bases between. CDR3 length equals 14 residues. Germline-derived CDR1 and CDR2 are SGHAT and FQDESV (reference sequence). Filled out from reference TRBV11-1 and TRBJ1-2, the complete variable domain reads EAEVAQSPRYKITEKSQAVAFWCDPISGHATLYWYRQILGQGPELLVQFQDESVVDDSQLPKDRFSAERLKGVDSTLKIQPAELGDSAMYLCASSPDSFNYGYTFGSGTRLTVV.

The rearrangement links TRBV10-3 to TRBJ1-5; 11 bases are shared with TRBD1. This CDR3 is built from 15 residues. CDR1 is ENHRY and CDR2 is SYGVKD in the germline V gene. After removal of 3 bases from V and 8 bases from J, the junction contained 6 bases not matched to a gene. Here the CDR3 reads CAISDPDRGREPQHF. CDR3 nucleotides: TGTGCCATCAGTGACCCGGACAGGGGGCGCGAGCCCCAGCATTTT.

The J gene is TRBJ2-7, the V gene TRBV6-5; D gene uncertain. From germline, CDR1 is MNHEY and CDR2 SVGAGI. The CDR3 has 11 amino acids. V was clipped by 10 bases and J by 2 bases, with 9 bases between them. The CDR3 DNA follows: TGTGCCACCTCAGGCGCCTACGAGCAGTACTTC. Its translation: CATSGAYEQYF.

This chain links TRBV2 with TRBJ2-3; TRBD2 aligns across 8 bases. The CDR3 loop spans 15 amino acids. Germline V CDR1 and CDR2: SNHLY, FYNNEI. The V gene end was trimmed by 7 bases and the J gene end by 5 bases; junction bases not matched to a gene: 11. CDR3 sequence: CASTSISGMLDTQYF. As DNA, the CDR3 is TGTGCCAGCACCTCTATTAGCGGGATGCTAGATACGCAGTATTTT.

The chain recombines TRBV7-8 with TRBJ1-2; D is possibly TRBD1 (5 bases). This CDR3 comprises 16 residues. V was shortened by 3 bases and J by 1 base, with 15 bases between the two germline ends. The germline V gene has CDR1 SGHVS and CDR2 FQNEAQ. CDR3 sequence reads: CASSFSPSGGNYGYTF. The CDR3 DNA reads as TGTGCCAGCAGCTTCTCGCCCTCGGGGGGTAACTATGGCTACACCTTC.

The chain combines TRBV19 with TRBJ1-3; D unresolved. Germline values: CDR1 LNHDA, CDR2 SQIVND (reference sequence). This CDR3 region has 17 residues. The V gene lost 1 base and the J gene lost 2 bases, with 15 bases spanning the gap. The CDR3 region has the DNA TGTGCCAGTAGTATAGTCGGGGAACCGATCCCTGGAAACACCATATATTTT. It specifies CASSIVGEPIPGNTIYF.

The rearrangement links TRBV29-1 to TRBJ2-1; TRBD2 matches 11 bases. Germline V gives CDR1 SQVTM, CDR2 ANQGSEA. V gave up 2 bases and J gave up 10 bases; unmatched junction bases: 13. The CDR3 is 16 residues long. In DNA form, the CDR3 reads TGCAGCGTTGAAATCCTTAGCGGGAGGGCCTATCGAGAGCAGTTCTTC. It codes for CSVEILSGRAYREQFF.

The chain has TRBV11-3 and TRBJ2-3; a weak D match, TRBD2 (6 bases). The germline V gene has CDR1 SGHNT and CDR2 YENEEA. The CDR3 is 20 residues long. The V and J ends lost 1 base and 1 base respectively, with 24 bases between them. CDR3 nucleotides: TGTGCCAGCAGCTTAGTCCTCCCGGACTATAAGAGGGCTCGCACAGATACGCAGTATTTT. Protein product: CASSLVLPDYKRARTDTQYF.

This chain joins TRBV6-2 or TRBV6-3 and TRBJ2-1; 8 positions match TRBD2. With 2 bases clipped from V and 4 bases from J, the junction kept 19 bases outside the gene matches. The germline V gene encodes CDR1 MNHEY and CDR2 SVGEGT. The CDR3 is 20 residues long. CDR3 residues: CASSYNLRGTSGGGYNEQFF. The DNA for the CDR3 is TGTGCCAGCAGTTACAATCTGCGCGGGACTAGTGGAGGAGGATACAATGAGCAGTTCTTC.

The chain joins TRBV19 to TRBJ1-2; TRBD1 matches at 7 bases. This CDR3 contains 14 residues. The ends lost 3 bases at V and 8 bases at J; junction bases unmatched: 9. The germline V gene has CDR1 LNHDA and CDR2 SQIVND (reference sequence). CDR3 sequence reads: CASSMTGLSRGYTF. In DNA form, the CDR3 reads TGTGCCAGTAGTATGACAGGGCTATCTCGCGGCTACACCTTC.

The V gene is TRBV6-5, the J gene TRBJ2-7, with 9 positions matching TRBD1. V shed 6 bases and J 3 bases; nucleotides not matched to a gene: 6. The CDR3 contains 14 residues. Germline V CDR1 and CDR2: MNHEY, SVGAGI. CDR3 in DNA: TGTGCCAGCAGCGCACAGGGGGCGAGCTACGAGCAGTACTTC. Amino acid sequence: CASSAQGASYEQYF.

The genes are TRBV5-1 and TRBJ1-4; no clear D gene. CDR3 size: 13 residues. Between the trimmed V and J ends, which lost 5 bases and 10 bases, there was a span of 15 bases. Germline assignment: CDR1 SGHRS and CDR2 YFSETQ. CDR3 amino acids: CASREGGGGKLFF. In DNA form, the CDR3 reads TGCGCCAGCAGGGAGGGTGGAGGTGGAAAACTGTTTTTT.

This clone was seen only a few times. The gene calls are TRBV11-1 and TRBJ1-3, with 8 positions matching TRBD1. J gave up 3 bases and V 3 bases, and 4 bases lay outside the gene matches. The germline CDR1 and CDR2 sequences are SGHAT and FQDESV (reference sequence). This CDR3 has 15 residues. CDR3 sequence reads: CASSFGTGGGNTIYF. The CDR3 nucleotides read TGTGCCAGCAGCTTCGGGACAGGAGGTGGAAACACCATATATTTT.

This chain uses TRBV19 with TRBJ2-3; tentatively, D is TRBD1 (6 bases). Germline V CDR1 and CDR2: LNHDA, SQIVND (reference sequence). The germline V and J ends were trimmed by 11 bases and 2 bases, with 23 bases remaining between them. The CDR3 runs 16 residues. CDR3 in amino acids: CAHKSDGTHNTDTQYF. In DNA form, the CDR3 reads TGTGCCCACAAAAGCGATGGGACACACAACACAGATACGCAGTATTTT.

In this sample, this clone turned up a few times. The chain uses TRBV7-2 and TRBJ1-5; D call uncertain. Germline CDR1 reads SGHTA; CDR2 reads FQGNSA. The CDR3 is 13 residues long. V lost 5 bases and J lost 4, with 9 bases in between. The CDR3 is CASSRTGNQPQHF. The CDR3 DNA reads as TGTGCCAGCAGCCGGACGGGAAATCAGCCCCAGCATTTT.

This chain connects TRBV7-9 to TRBJ1-4; 7 bases align to TRBD1. The germline gives CDR1 SEHNR, CDR2 FQNEAQ (reference sequence). J gave up 4 bases and V 8 bases, and 7 bases lay outside the gene matches. This CDR3 spans 14 amino acids. The chain's CDR3 is CASSPGQSNEKLFF. The CDR3 DNA reads TGTGCCAGCTCCCCGGGACAGAGTAATGAAAAACTGTTTTTT.

V gene TRBV9 combines with J gene TRBJ2-7; TRBD2 agrees at 12 bases. V lost 4 bases to trimming and J lost 0 bases; unmatched junction nucleotides: 2. The CDR3 runs to 15 residues. The germline CDR1 and CDR2 sequences are SGDLS and YYNGEE. CDR3 in DNA: TGTGCCAGCAGCCTAGCGGGAGGGTCCTCCTACGAGCAGTACTTC. Protein: CASSLAGGSSYEQYF. Based on the CDR3 plus reference TRBV9 and TRBJ2-7, the full variable domain is DSGVTQTPKHLITATGQRVTLRCSPRSGDLSVYWYQQSLDQGLQFLIQYYNGEERAKGNILERFSAQQFPDLHSELNLSSLELGDSALYFCASSLAGGSSYEQYFGPGTRLTVT.